One and the same sample provided the 25 T cell receptor delta chains below, sequenced in a study of gamma-delta chains in newborns, infants, children (dated by TCRdb to the late 2010s). The instrument given in TCRdb is Illumina MiSeq. Clonotypes were called again by TCRdb from the public reads via CATT, and duplicate nucleotide sequences were then merged into one entry. Recorded for this sample are about 5,200 delta-chain clones; around 18% of them occurred a single time. About 5.6% of the sample is in the top ten clones. What was sequenced was blood. The origin of the receptors is a child who was a newborn, infant or young child, either healthy, febrile or measles-vaccinated (not recorded which).

Notes on this clone: A read error may be the cause here, since a much bigger clone is one base away. The rearrangement links TRDV2 to TRDJ1, with TRDD3 matching over 10 bases. Looked up from germline, CDR1 is GEAIGNYY and CDR2 is EKD. The CDR3 loop spans 21 amino acids. CDR3 bases: TGTGCCTGTGACTTCCTTTCCTCACACGGGGGATACGCTCGGTACACCGATAAACCCATCTTT. Encoded protein: CACDFLSSHGGYARYTDKPIF.

This sequence joins TRDV2 and TRDJ3; no firm D call. Matching the DNA to germline supplied the J gene, which TCRdb does not give. CDR1 is GEAIGNYY, CDR2 EKD, per germline. This CDR3 region has 18 residues. V was shortened by 1 base and J by 0 bases, with 12 bases between the two germline ends. The CDR3 bases are TGTGCCTGTGACACTGTAGGGTGCCGCTCCTGGGACACCCGACAGATGTTTTTC. Translated: CACDTVGCRSWDTRQMFF.

The V segment is TRDV1, and no J call was made; TRDD3 is the table's D call, not checked against the DNA. The CDR3 sequence is 17 residues long. The germline V gene has CDR1 TSWWSYY and CDR2 QGS. This CDR3 reads CALGGPALGDTVDKIIF. The CDR3 nucleotides read TGTGCTCTTGGGGGCCCCGCATTGGGGGATACGGTCGATAAAATCATCTTT.

This clone is labeled as medium-sized. The chain recombines TRDV1 with TRDJ1; possibly TRDD2 for D (6 bases). The CDR3 is 17 amino acids. V was cut by 4 bases and J by 0 bases, with 18 bases left in between. The germline V gene has CDR1 TSWWSYY and CDR2 QGS. CDR3 coding DNA: TGTGCTCTTGGGGCGTTGCCTCCTACCCTGTACACCGATAAACTCATCTTT. It specifies CALGALPPTLYTDKLIF.

The V call is TRDV2, the J call TRDJ1; 10 bases are shared with TRDD3. Here the J gene came from matching the DNA to germline, since TCRdb omits it. Per germline, CDR1 GEAIGNYY and CDR2 EKD. This CDR3 is 19 amino acids long. V dropped 0 bases and J dropped 10; count of bases not matched to a gene: 22. For the CDR3, the DNA is TGTGCCTGTGACACCGTGGCAGGGGGATACGCCGAAGAAGTGCGAAGACTCATCTTT. Amino acids: CACDTVAGGYAEEVRRLIF.

This clone is medium-sized by share. The rearrangement uses TRDV2 and TRDJ3; 9 bases are shared with TRDD3. Germline CDR1 GEAIGNYY, CDR2 EKD. The CDR3 is made up of 18 amino acids. The V gene end was trimmed by 0 bases and the J gene end by 2 bases; junction bases not matched to a gene: 4. CDR3 loop: CACDTVGDTAWDTRQMFF. The CDR3 nucleotides read TGTGCCTGTGACACCGTTGGGGATACGGCCTGGGACACCCGACAGATGTTTTTC.

This clone was detected only a few times. This clone may be a read error of a much larger clone one base away. This sample also contains other DNA sequences that code for the same CDR3. The chain couples TRDV1 to TRDJ1, with 7 bases lining up with TRDD3. The CDR3 is made up of 17 amino acids. Germline V gene sequence: CDR1 TSWWSYY, CDR2 QGS. Unmatched junction bases numbered 14, after V lost 4 bases and J lost 3 bases. The CDR3 DNA reads as TGTGCTCTTGGGGGACTTCCCTCTGACGGGGGATCCGATAAACTCATCTTT. Translation gives CALGGLPSDGGSDKLIF.

This chain uses TRDV1 with TRDJ1, with TRDD3 as a possible D gene (6 bases). Germline V gene sequence: CDR1 TSWWSYY, CDR2 QGS. The CDR3 length is 15 residues. V dropped 0 bases and J dropped 6 bases, with 14 bases sitting between them. The CDR3 region has the DNA TGTGCTCTTGGGGAACTTTCTCCTTGGGGATATAAACTCATCTTT. Translated, it gives CALGELSPWGYKLIF.

This clone came up a few times. This may be a read error: a much more frequent sequence differs by one nucleotide. The sample contains more than one DNA sequence encoding this CDR3. The chain employs TRDV2 and TRDJ2; 9 nucleotides match TRDD3. Germline V lookup: CDR1 GEAIGNYY, CDR2 EKD. CDR3 length equals 14 residues. The CDR3 here is CACDILGETAQLFF. For the CDR3, the DNA is TGTGCCTGTGACATACTGGGGGAGACAGCGCAACTCTTCTTT.

On this clone: A single base separates this from a much larger clone, so it may be a read error. TRDV2 is the V gene, and the J gene was not called; the table names TRDD3, a call not compared with the DNA. The CDR3 length is 17 residues. Germline CDR1 GEAIGNYY, CDR2 EKD. Written as DNA, the CDR3 is TGTGCCTGTGCACTCCGTGGTGGGGATAGGTACACCGATAAACCCATCTTT. Encoded protein: CACALRGGDRYTDKPIF.

This clone is medium-sized in the sample. Other nucleotide sequences from this sample produce the same CDR3. This chain connects TRDV2 to TRDJ3; 8 nucleotides match TRDD3. Trimming cost V 3 bases and J 0 bases; bases outside gene matches: 6. In germline, CDR1 is GEAIGNYY, CDR2 EKD. The CDR3 contains 18 residues. Here the CDR3 reads CACDLLGESSWDTRQMFF. The CDR3 DNA reads TGTGCCTGTGACCTCCTGGGGGAGAGCTCCTGGGACACCCGACAGATGTTTTTC.

By share, this clone ranks as medium-sized. The same CDR3 arises from other DNA sequences in this sample as well. The J gene is TRDJ1, the V gene TRDV1; TRDD3 aligns across 9 bases. This CDR3 has 25 residues. Germline CDR1 TSWWSYY, CDR2 QGS. V lost 3 bases and J lost 0; bases outside the gene matches: 32. Here the CDR3 reads CALGERPYSYPGPYWGNPYTDKLIF. CDR3 bases: TGTGCTCTTGGGGAGCGACCTTATTCCTACCCGGGGCCGTACTGGGGGAACCCGTACACCGATAAACTCATCTTT.

As concerns this clone: A read error may explain this, as a much larger clone is one base away. CDR3 sequence: CACDSTGGDSWDTRQMFF. As DNA, the CDR3 is TGTGCCTGTGACAGTACTGGGGGAGACTCCTGGGACACCCGACAGATGTTTTTC. The V gene is TRDV2, the J gene TRDJ3; TRDD3 aligns across 9 bases. The J gene was not available in TCRdb and was assigned here by matching the DNA to germline segments. Looked up from germline, CDR1 is GEAIGNYY and CDR2 is EKD. There are 18 residues in the CDR3. V dropped 2 bases and J dropped 0; count of bases not matched to a gene: 4.

This rearrangement joins TRDV2 to TRDJ3; TRDD3 matches 8 bases. V gave up 0 bases and J gave up 2 bases; unmatched junction bases: 8. Germline-derived CDR1 and CDR2 are GEAIGNYY and EKD. This CDR3 has 19 amino acids. CDR3 amino acids: CACDTVAGGPPWDTRQMFF. Written as DNA, the CDR3 is TGTGCCTGTGACACCGTGGCTGGGGGACCCCCCTGGGACACCCGACAGATGTTTTTC.

The chain employs TRDV1 and TRDJ1; D may be TRDD2 or TRDD3 (8 bases each). In the absence of a J gene in TCRdb, the DNA was matched to germline to assign it here. V was shortened by 0 bases and J by 1 base, with 30 bases between the two germline ends. The CDR3 covers 22 residues. Germline CDR1 and CDR2: TSWWSYY and QGS. The DNA for the CDR3 is TGTGCTCTTGGGGAACTGGGGGCCTTCCTAACGTACTGGGGGTATTTCACCGATAAACTCATCTTT. This translates into CALGELGAFLTYWGYFTDKLIF.

This clone is medium-sized in the sample. CDR3 coding DNA: TGTGCTCTTGGGGAACCCTCCTTATTTGCTGGCGGGGATAAACTCATCTTT. Encoded protein: CALGEPSLFAGGDKLIF. This sequence joins TRDV1 and TRDJ1; D not resolved. TCRdb is silent on the J gene; assignment here came from matching the DNA to germline. Germline V CDR1 and CDR2: TSWWSYY, QGS. The V end lost 1 base, the J end lost 5 bases, and 20 bases lay between the germline ends. The CDR3 sequence is 17 residues long.

Regarding this clone: Since a much larger clone is just one base distant, this may be a read error. The chain has TRDV2 and TRDJ3; 9 bases are a match to TRDD3. V was clipped by 0 bases and J by 0 bases; unmatched bases: 5. This CDR3 spans 19 amino acids. The germline CDR1 and CDR2 sequences are GEAIGNYY and EKD. For the CDR3, the DNA is TGTGCCTGTGACACCGTACTGGGGGAAAGCTCCTGGGACACCCGACAGATGTTTTTC. Translating it yields CACDTVLGESSWDTRQMFF.

Judged by abundance, this clone is medium-sized (0.01 to 0.1%). CDR3 sequence: CACDTVELGDTAVGSWDTRQMFF. The DNA of the CDR3 is TGTGCCTGTGACACCGTGGAACTGGGGGATACCGCCGTAGGCTCCTGGGACACCCGACAGATGTTTTTC. The rearrangement links TRDV2 to TRDJ3; 12 nucleotides agree with TRDD3. Trimming removed 0 bases from V and 0 bases from J; junction bases left unmatched: 14. The CDR3 is made up of 23 amino acids. Germline lookup yields CDR1 GEAIGNYY and CDR2 EKD.

Worth noting for this clone: This may be a read error, as it is one base from a much larger clone. The chain links TRDV2 to TRDJ1; 7 positions agree with TRDD3. No J gene was available from TCRdb, and it was assigned here by a germline match of the DNA. Per the germline V gene, CDR1 is GEAIGNYY and CDR2 is EKD. CDR3 size: 17 residues. Trimming cost V 1 base and J 0 bases; bases outside gene matches: 10. Here the CDR3 DNA reads TGTGCCTGTGACACGCGGGGGGATCCGTCGTACACCGATAAACTCATCTTT. Amino acids: CACDTRGDPSYTDKLIF.

This clone rates as medium-sized. Other DNA variants within this sample encode the same CDR3. The chain joins TRDV2 to TRDJ1; TRDD3 aligns across 12 bases. Germline lookup yields CDR1 GEAIGNYY and CDR2 EKD. This CDR3 is built from 17 residues. After removal of 0 bases from V and 9 bases from J, the junction contained 13 bases not matched to a gene. The CDR3 DNA is TGTGCCTGTGACACCGCTGGGGGATACGCGAGAAGAGTTGAACTCATCTTT. Translated: CACDTAGGYARRVELIF.

This clone was detected only a few times. The junction and the germline gene differ at one end; a read error may be behind it. This sequence joins TRDV2 and TRDJ1, with a weak D call TRDD3 (6 bases). CDR1 is GEAIGNYY, CDR2 EKD, per germline. CDR3 length equals 20 residues. CDR3 amino acids: CARDPVSSGVRGKYTDKLIF. The CDR3 nucleotides read TGTGCCCGTGACCCGGTAAGTAGCGGAGTTCGGGGGAAGTACACCGATAAACTCATCTTT.

This clone is medium-sized (0.01 to 0.1%) in the sample. This sequence joins TRDV2 and TRDJ3; TRDD3 matches 9 bases. Germline V gene lookup returns CDR1 GEAIGNYY and CDR2 EKD. The V and J ends lost 2 bases and 0 bases, in that order; junction bases with no gene match: 4. This CDR3 has 18 residues. In DNA, the CDR3 is TGTGCCTGTGACAAAATACTGGGGGACTCCTGGGACACCCGACAGATGTTTTTC. Residues: CACDKILGDSWDTRQMFF.

In its sample, this clone ranks as medium-sized. The chain is built from TRDV2 and TRDJ3; a possible D gene is TRDD3 (5 bases). Trimming took off 0 bases at V and 0 bases at J, with 11 bases between the two ends. Germline V gene lookup returns CDR1 GEAIGNYY and CDR2 EKD. The CDR3 is 18 amino acids. CDR3 sequence: CACDTGGPSSWDTRQMFF. The CDR3 nucleotides are TGTGCCTGTGACACCGGGGGGCCCAGCTCCTGGGACACCCGACAGATGTTTTTC.

The chain combines TRDV1 with TRDJ1; 7 nucleotides align to TRDD3. Germline V CDR1 and CDR2: TSWWSYY, QGS. V gave up 5 bases and J gave up 0 bases; unmatched junction bases: 21. This CDR3 region has 20 residues. The CDR3 region is CALGNSFLILGADYTDKLIF. In DNA, the CDR3 is TGTGCTCTTGGGAACTCTTTCCTGATCCTGGGGGCCGACTACACCGATAAACTCATCTTT.

As regards this clone: The same CDR3 is also encoded by other DNA sequences in this sample. CDR3 coding DNA: TGTGCTCTTTGGTTCCTTGGGGGGCAAAACACCGATAAACTCATCTTT. This gives the protein CALWFLGGQNTDKLIF. J is TRDJ1 and V is TRDV1; weak D call: TRDD3 (6 bases). V was pared by 8 bases and J by 0 bases, with 19 bases between. CDR3 length equals 16 residues. In germline, CDR1 is TSWWSYY, CDR2 QGS.